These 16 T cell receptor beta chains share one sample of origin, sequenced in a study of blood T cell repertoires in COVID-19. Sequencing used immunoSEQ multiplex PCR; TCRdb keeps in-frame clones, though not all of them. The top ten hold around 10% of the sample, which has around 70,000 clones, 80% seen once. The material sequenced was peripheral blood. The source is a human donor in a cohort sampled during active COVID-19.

The CDR3 here is CASSPGSEQYF. The CDR3 DNA follows: TGTGCCAGCAGCCCCGGGAGCGAGCAGTACTTC. The chain combines TRBV7-9 with TRBJ2-7; perhaps TRBD2 as D (6 bases). The CDR3 has 11 residues. Germline CDR1 reads SEHNR; CDR2 reads FQNEAQ (reference sequence). V shed 5 bases and J shed 6 bases, with 8 bases lying between them.

This CDR3 is CASSIVFGTDDEQFF. The CDR3 nucleotides read TGTGCCAGTAGTATAGTATTTGGGACAGACGATGAGCAGTTCTTC. The chain combines TRBV19 with TRBJ2-1; 7 bases match TRBD1. The length of the CDR3 is 15 residues. Germline V CDR1 and CDR2: LNHDA, SQIVND (reference sequence). Trimming removed 1 base from V and 8 bases from J; junction bases left unmatched: 8.

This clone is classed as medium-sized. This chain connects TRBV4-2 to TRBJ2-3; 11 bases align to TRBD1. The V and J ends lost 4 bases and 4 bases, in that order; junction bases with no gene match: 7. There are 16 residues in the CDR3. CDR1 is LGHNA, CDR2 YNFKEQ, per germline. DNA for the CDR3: TGTGCCAGCAGCCCCACCCCGGGACAGGGGGCAGATACGCAGTATTTT. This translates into CASSPTPGQGADTQYF.

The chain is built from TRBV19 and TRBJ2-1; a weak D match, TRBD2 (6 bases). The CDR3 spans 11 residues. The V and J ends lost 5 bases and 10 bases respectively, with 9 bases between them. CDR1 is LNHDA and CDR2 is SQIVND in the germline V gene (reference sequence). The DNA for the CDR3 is TGTGCCAGTAGTTGGGCGGGAGAGCAGTTCTTC. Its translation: CASSWAGEQFF.

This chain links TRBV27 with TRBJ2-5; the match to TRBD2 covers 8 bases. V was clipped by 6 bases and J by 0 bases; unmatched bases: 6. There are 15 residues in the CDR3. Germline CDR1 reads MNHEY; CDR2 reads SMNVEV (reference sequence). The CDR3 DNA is TGTGCCAGCAGCACCGGAGCGGGAGACCAAGAGACCCAGTACTTC. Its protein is CASSTGAGDQETQYF.

The CDR3 protein is CASSQDSSGSYEQYF. The CDR3, as DNA: TGCGCCAGCAGCCAAGATTCTAGCGGGAGTTACGAGCAGTACTTC. This chain uses TRBV4-3 with TRBJ2-7, with TRBD2 matching over 10 bases. Per the germline V gene, CDR1 is LGHNA and CDR2 is YSLEER. J gave up 4 bases and V 0 bases, and 3 bases lay outside the gene matches. The length of the CDR3 is 15 residues.

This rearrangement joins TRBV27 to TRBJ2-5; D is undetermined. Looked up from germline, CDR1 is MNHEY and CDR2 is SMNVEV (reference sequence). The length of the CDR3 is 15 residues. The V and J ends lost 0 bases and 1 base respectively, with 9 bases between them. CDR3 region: CASSLSWAAQETQYF. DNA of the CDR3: TGTGCCAGCAGTTTATCTTGGGCAGCCCAAGAGACCCAGTACTTC.

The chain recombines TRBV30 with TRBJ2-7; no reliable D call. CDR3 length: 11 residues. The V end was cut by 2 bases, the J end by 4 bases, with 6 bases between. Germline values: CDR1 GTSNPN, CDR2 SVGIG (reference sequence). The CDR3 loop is CAWSPKYEQYF. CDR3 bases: TGTGCCTGGAGTCCCAAATACGAGCAGTACTTC. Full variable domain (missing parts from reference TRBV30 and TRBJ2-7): SQTIHQWPATLVQPVGSPLSLECTVEGTSNPNLYWYRQAAGRGLQLLFYSVGIGQISSEVPQNLSASRPQDRQFILSSKKLLLSDSGFYLCAWSPKYEQYFGPGTRLTVT.

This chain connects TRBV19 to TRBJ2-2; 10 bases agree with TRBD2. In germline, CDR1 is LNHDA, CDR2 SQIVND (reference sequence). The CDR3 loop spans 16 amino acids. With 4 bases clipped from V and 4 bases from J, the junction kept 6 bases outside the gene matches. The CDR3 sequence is CASSNSGRRGTGELFF. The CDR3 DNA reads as TGTGCCAGTAGTAATAGCGGGAGGAGGGGCACCGGGGAGCTGTTTTTT.

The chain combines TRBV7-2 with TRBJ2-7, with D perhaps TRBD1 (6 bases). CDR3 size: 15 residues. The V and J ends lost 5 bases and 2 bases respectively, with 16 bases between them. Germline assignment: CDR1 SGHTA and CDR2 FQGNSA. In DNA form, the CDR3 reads TGTGCCAGCAGCCCCCAAGGGGGTGCCCCCTACGAGCAGTACTTC. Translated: CASSPQGGAPYEQYF. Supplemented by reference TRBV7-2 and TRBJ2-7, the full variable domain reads GAGVSQSPSNKVTEKGKDVELRCDPISGHTALYWYRQSLGQGLEFLIYFQGNSAPDKSGLPSDRFSAERTGGSVSTLTIQRTQQEDSAVYLCASSPQGGAPYEQYFGPGTRLTVT.

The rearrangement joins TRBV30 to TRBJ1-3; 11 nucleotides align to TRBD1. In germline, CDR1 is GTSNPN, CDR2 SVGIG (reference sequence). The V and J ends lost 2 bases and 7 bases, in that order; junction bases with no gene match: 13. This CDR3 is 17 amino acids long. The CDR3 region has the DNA TGTGCCTGGAGTTTGCCGGGACAGGGGGGCTCGAGGAACACCATATATTTT. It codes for CAWSLPGQGGSRNTIYF. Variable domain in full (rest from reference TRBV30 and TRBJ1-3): SQTIHQWPATLVQPVGSPLSLECTVEGTSNPNLYWYRQAAGRGLQLLFYSVGIGQISSEVPQNLSASRPQDRQFILSSKKLLLSDSGFYLCAWSLPGQGGSRNTIYFGEGSWLTVV.

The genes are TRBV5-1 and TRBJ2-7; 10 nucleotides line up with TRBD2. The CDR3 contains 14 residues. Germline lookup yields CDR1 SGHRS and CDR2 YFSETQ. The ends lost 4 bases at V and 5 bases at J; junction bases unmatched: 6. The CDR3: CASSTGLAMDEQYF. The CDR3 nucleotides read TGCGCCAGCAGCACGGGACTAGCGATGGACGAGCAGTACTTC.

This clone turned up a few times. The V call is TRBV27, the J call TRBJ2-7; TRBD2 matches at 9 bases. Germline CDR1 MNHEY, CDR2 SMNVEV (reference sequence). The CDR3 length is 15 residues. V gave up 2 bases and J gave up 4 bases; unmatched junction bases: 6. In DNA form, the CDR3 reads TGTGCCAGCAGTTTACGGGCGGGAGGGCCATACGAGCAGTACTTC. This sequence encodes CASSLRAGGPYEQYF.

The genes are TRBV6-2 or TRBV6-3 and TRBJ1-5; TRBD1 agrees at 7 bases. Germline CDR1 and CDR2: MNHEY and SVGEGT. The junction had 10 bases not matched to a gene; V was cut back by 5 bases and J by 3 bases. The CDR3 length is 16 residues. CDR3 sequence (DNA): TGTGCCAGCAGTCACGGTGGGACAGACATCAATCAGCCCCAGCATTTT. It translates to CASSHGGTDINQPQHF.

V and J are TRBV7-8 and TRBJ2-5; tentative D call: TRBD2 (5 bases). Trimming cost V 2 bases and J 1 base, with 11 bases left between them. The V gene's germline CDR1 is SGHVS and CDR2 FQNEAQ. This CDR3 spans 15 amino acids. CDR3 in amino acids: CASSLNTRIQETQYF. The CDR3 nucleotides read TGTGCCAGCAGCTTAAATACTAGAATCCAAGAGACCCAGTACTTC.

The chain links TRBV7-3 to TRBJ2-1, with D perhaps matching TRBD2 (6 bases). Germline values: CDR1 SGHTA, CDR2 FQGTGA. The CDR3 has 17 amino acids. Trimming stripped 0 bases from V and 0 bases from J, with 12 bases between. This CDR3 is CASSLTPAGGSYNEQFF. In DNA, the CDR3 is TGTGCCAGCAGCTTAACGCCAGCGGGTGGCTCCTACAATGAGCAGTTCTTC.